Only a few counts were recorded for the clone carrying this T cell receptor (beta chain). This sample is drawn from a study of control samples from healthy donors and cancer patients. Some clones are missing from TCRdb's copy, which holds only in-frame ones; the method was immunoSEQ multiplex PCR. The sample holds about 250,000 clones; roughly 82% are singletons and the top ten take roughly 14%. The source is a woman aged 60 to 75 with lung cancer. Sequencing used PBMCs.

Written as DNA, the CDR3 is TGTGCCAGTATCGGCCGGGGGGACACTGAAGCTTTCTTT. Translated: CASIGRGDTEAFF. The chain is built from TRBV19 and TRBJ1-1, with TRBD1 as a possible D gene (5 bases). The CDR3 covers 13 residues. V shed 7 bases and J shed 3 bases, with 12 bases lying between them. Germline lookup yields CDR1 LNHDA and CDR2 SQIVND (reference sequence).